This T cell receptor (beta chain) was sequenced during a study of cytotoxic CD8 clonotypes in ibrutinib-treated CLL. Study-wide background: The cohort had some 10 relapsed/refractory and some 16 treatment-naive patients, 17 to 18 IGHV unmutated.

Comment on this clone: The junction differs from germline at one of its ends, possibly a read error.

The germline V gene encodes CDR1 SGHTA and CDR2 FQGTGA. The CDR3 consists of 15 residues. Only in-frame clones appear in the TCRdb table, and some are missing; sequencing was by immunoSEQ multiplex PCR. The table has fewer than 400,000 clones, 67% seen once. The chain is built from TRBV7-3 and TRBJ2-1; 11 nucleotides agree with TRBD1. This sample comprised PBMCs, obtained after 36 months of ibrutinib treatment. This TCR was sampled from a human donor with chronic lymphocytic leukemia. CDR3 DNA: TGTGCCAGCAGCTTAGTGGGACAGGGGGTTCTAACTCAGATCTTC. Its protein is CASSLVGQGVLTQIF. Looking up the rest from reference TRBV7-3 and TRBJ2-1 gives the full variable domain: GAGVSQTPSNKVTEKGKYVELRCDPISGHTALYWYRQSLGQGPEFLIYFQGTGAADDSGLPNDRFFAVRPEGSVSTLKIQRTERGDSAVYLCASSLVGQGVLTQIFGPGTRLTVL.